Only a few counts were recorded for the clone carrying this T cell receptor beta chain. Its antigen is not identified. Trimming shortened V by 0 bases and J by 1 base, and 6 bases separated the two germline ends. Germline loops: CDR1 MNHEY, CDR2 SVGAGI. The length of the CDR3 is 14 residues. This sample was taken from a study of spatial heterogeneity in lung cancer. Study-wide background: Across the raw uncorrected reads, a unique TCR and UMI combination was observed, on average, more than ten times.

Study-wide points: Blood contained ubiquitous expanded tumor TCRs more at resection than at follow-up.

Time point defined: sample taken at primary tumor resection. Unsorted whole RNA of tumor, nontumor lung or frozen PBMC was sequenced. TCRdb reprocessed the 5' RACE reads via MiXCR and lists one record per CDR3 protein. Altogether about 82,000 distinct CDR3 sequences are present, roughly an eighth being singletons, with the ten largest covering approximately 4.2%. The input for sequencing was PBMCs, taken at surgery. This TCR was sampled from a male donor with early-stage non-small cell lung cancer. The chain is built from TRBV6-5 and TRBJ2-5; D is ambiguous. The CDR3: CASSYSRAQETQYF. The CDR3 nucleotides are TGTGCCAGCAGTTACTCACGGGCCCAAGAGACCCAGTACTTC.